The clone carrying this T cell receptor beta chain was detected many times. The antigen remains undetermined. This record comes from a study of identical twins. Study results and limitations: Cross-sectional statistical analysis, not tracking of the same donors, underpinned the conclusions. Modelling approaches yielded underestimates of out-of-frame TCR alpha sharing between monozygotic twins.

TCRdb called the 5' RACE reads again in MiXCR, with one record for every CDR3 protein. The sample consists of around 100,000 distinct CDR3 sequences, just under 6% of them appearing once. CDR3 length: 13 amino acids. Germline V CDR1 and CDR2: LNHDA, SQIVND (reference sequence). Trimming shortened V by 2 bases and J by 1 base, and 5 bases separated the two germline ends. The sequence was obtained from a woman aged 50 to 60 in good health. Sequencing was performed on memory T cells sorted from blood. V usage is TRBV19 and J usage is TRBJ1-1; unclear D gene. CDR3 coding DNA: TGTGCCAGTAGTATAAGGGAGAACACTGAAGCTTTCTTT. Amino acid sequence: CASSIRENTEAFF. Based on the CDR3 plus reference TRBV19 and TRBJ1-1, the full variable domain is DGGITQSPKYLFRKEGQNVTLSCEQNLNHDAMYWYRQDPGQGLRLIYYSQIVNDFQKGDIAEGYSVSREKKESFPLTVTSAQKNPTAFYLCASSIRENTEAFFGQGTRLTVV.